What follows is one T cell receptor beta chain and its context. The data derive from a study of blood T cell repertoires in COVID-19. Across the study: Acute-phase and convalescent COVID-19 samples originated in the United States, Italy and Spain. T cells, B-cell-depleted T cells, or PBMCs supplied cDNA or gDNA.

TCRdb's copy holds only in-frame clones and misses some; the assay was immunoSEQ multiplex PCR. The data show roughly 200,000 clones, around 82% seen once. The germline V and J ends were trimmed by 4 bases and 2 bases, with 15 bases remaining between them. Germline lookup yields CDR1 LNHDA and CDR2 SQIVND (reference sequence). This CDR3 contains 15 residues. The TCR comes from a woman in her sixties or seventies with acute or convalescent COVID-19. The sample was peripheral blood. The gene calls are TRBV19 and TRBJ2-7; maybe TRBD1 (6 bases). The CDR3 region has the DNA TGTGCCAGTAGTACCCTTACAGGGCCTACCTACGAGCAGTACTTC. As protein: CASSTLTGPTYEQYF.